The clone carrying this T cell receptor beta chain has a single count. Looked up from germline, CDR1 is MNHEY and CDR2 is SVGEGT. V shed 2 bases and J 1 base; nucleotides not matched to a gene: 3. The CDR3 runs to 16 residues. This sample was taken from a study of blood T cell repertoires in COVID-19. Study-level information: The cDNA or gDNA used as material had been derived from T cells, B-cell-depleted T cells, or PBMCs.

Under the authors' procedure: The assay estimated nucleated cells by amplifying reference gene primers. Some clones are missing from TCRdb's copy, which holds only in-frame ones; the method was immunoSEQ multiplex PCR. V, J and clone size are those of that table, while D and trimming were read from the DNA. The sample contains 100,000 or so clones, nearly 95% of which appear only once. Sequences were obtained from peripheral blood. The rearrangement links TRBV6-2 or TRBV6-3 to TRBJ2-3; TRBD2 agrees at 10 bases. The TCR was taken from a human donor with active COVID-19. The donor label of this sample is uncertain. Here the CDR3 DNA reads TGTGCCAGCAGTTACCGGACTAGCGGTCGCACAGATACGCAGTATTTT. Translating it yields CASSYRTSGRTDTQYF.